This is a list of T cell receptor beta chains from one sample in a study of shared clonotypes between healthy human individuals. This table comes from immunoSEQ multiplex PCR, and its TCRdb copy is limited to in-frame clones, with some not included. This table holds about 1,800,000 clones, around 96% found once. Sequenced material: naive CD8+ T cells sorted from blood. Every receptor here comes from a man aged 18 to 30 in good health. Both conserved end residues are part of each CDR3. Each record gives: V gene, clone size, J gene, D gene, CDR3 protein, CDR3 DNA. A D gene is named only where the DNA matches it firmly. Not every row has a clone size; where given, it reads once, few, many or a size class.

TRBV13	-	TRBJ2-3	TRBD2	CASSPLGAGGPGDTQYF	TGTGCCAGCAGCCCACTTGGGGCGGGGGGGCCGGGAGATACGCAGTATTTT
TRBV11-2	-	TRBJ2-2	-	CASSLEITGELFF	TGTGCCAGCAGCTTAGAGATCACCGGGGAGCTGTTTTTT
TRBV2	-	TRBJ1-1	-	CASSVPEGANTEAFF	TGTGCCAGCAGTGTTCCGGAGGGAGCGAACACTGAAGCTTTCTTT
TRBV10-3	-	TRBJ2-7	TRBD1	CATSGQGSYEQYF	TGTGCCACCTCGGGACAGGGTTCCTACGAGCAGTACTTC
TRBV7-6	once	TRBJ2-1	TRBD2	CASSLLSAGGLYNEQFF	TGTGCCAGCAGCCTCCTCTCGGCGGGGGGTCTCTACAATGAGCAGTTCTTC
TRBV11-2	-	TRBJ2-1	TRBD1	CASSTRQGVDNEQFF	TGTGCCAGCAGCACCCGACAGGGGGTGGACAATGAGCAGTTCTTC
TRBV5-8	-	TRBJ2-7	-	CASSLAGDLPDEQYF	TGTGCCAGCAGCTTGGCCGGGGACCTCCCGGACGAGCAGTACTTC
TRBV7-9	-	TRBJ2-7	-	CASSYTENYEQYF	TGTGCCAGCAGCTACACGGAGAACTACGAGCAGTACTTC
TRBV5-1	-	TRBJ2-5	TRBD1	CASSLSTGGQETQYF	TGCGCCAGCAGCCTGTCAACAGGGGGTCAAGAGACCCAGTACTTC
TRBV19	-	TRBJ2-1	-	CASSWTVYNEQFF	TGTGCCAGTAGCTGGACAGTCTACAATGAGCAGTTCTTC
TRBV4-1	-	TRBJ2-7	TRBD1	CASSQVGTVSSYEQYF	TGCGCCAGCAGCCAAGTAGGGACAGTGAGCTCCTACGAGCAGTACTTC
TRBV4-3	-	TRBJ2-1	-	CASSQDFGLEQFF	TGCGCCAGCAGCCAAGATTTCGGCTTGGAGCAGTTCTTC
TRBV7-2	once	TRBJ1-3	-	CASSLVGGSSGNTIYF	TGTGCCAGCAGCTTAGTCGGGGGCAGCTCTGGAAACACCATATATTTT
TRBV5-6	-	TRBJ2-1	TRBD2	CASSLAGLAGYNEQFF	TGTGCCAGCAGCTTGGCGGGACTAGCGGGATACAATGAGCAGTTCTTC
TRBV19	-	TRBJ1-2	-	CASSSDSAGTLHGYTF	TGTGCCAGTAGTAGCGATTCGGCCGGGACCCTACATGGCTACACCTTC